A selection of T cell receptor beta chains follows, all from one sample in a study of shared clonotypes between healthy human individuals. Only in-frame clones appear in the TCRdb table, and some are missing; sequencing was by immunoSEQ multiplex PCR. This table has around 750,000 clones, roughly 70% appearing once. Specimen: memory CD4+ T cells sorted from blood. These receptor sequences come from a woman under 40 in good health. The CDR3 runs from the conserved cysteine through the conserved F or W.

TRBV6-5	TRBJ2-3	CASSPGLAGDTQYF
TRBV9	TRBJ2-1	CASSVGWDSHNEQFF
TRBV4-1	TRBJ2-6	CASSGVDAVSGANVLTF
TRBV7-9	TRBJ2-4	CASSLQGMDRNIQYF
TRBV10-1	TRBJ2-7	CASSKAGVPYEQYF
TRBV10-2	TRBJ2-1	CASQGPYNEQFF
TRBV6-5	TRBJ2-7	CASSWEGGEQYF
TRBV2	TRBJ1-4	CASRGQGEEKLFF
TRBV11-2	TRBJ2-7	CASSYLGRMVGYEQYF
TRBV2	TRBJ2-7	CASSEALPGEQYF
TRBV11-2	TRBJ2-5	CASSLGTSGKETQYF
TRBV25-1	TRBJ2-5	CASSQGGGMETQYF
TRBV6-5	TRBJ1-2	CASSSDDRGRLGGYTF
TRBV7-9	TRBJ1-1	CASSPGLDTEAFF
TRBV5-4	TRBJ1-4	CASSLQGLSNEKLFF
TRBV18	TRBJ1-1	CASSPAIANTEAFF
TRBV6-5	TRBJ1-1	CASRSGVGTEAFF
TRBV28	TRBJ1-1	CASRMGGGRTEAFF
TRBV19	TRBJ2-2	CASSDLSGTGELFF
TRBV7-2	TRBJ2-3	CASSLQSGRALDTQYF
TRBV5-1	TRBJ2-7	CASSLATGLAGFREQYF
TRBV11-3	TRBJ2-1	CASSRGSEQFF
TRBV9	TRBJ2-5	CASSVATLRGETQYF
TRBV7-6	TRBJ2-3	CASSPQVGARDTQYF
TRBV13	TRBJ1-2	CASSLVGQVYGYTF
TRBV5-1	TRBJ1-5	CASSNQGEGNQPQHF
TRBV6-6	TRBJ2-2	CASRNRVDTGELFF
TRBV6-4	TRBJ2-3	CASSELAGSTDTQYF
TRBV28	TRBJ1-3	CASSPATQGVSGNTIYF
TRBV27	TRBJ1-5	CASRQGWNQPQHF
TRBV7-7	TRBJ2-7	CASSSYPGTSGIVEQYF